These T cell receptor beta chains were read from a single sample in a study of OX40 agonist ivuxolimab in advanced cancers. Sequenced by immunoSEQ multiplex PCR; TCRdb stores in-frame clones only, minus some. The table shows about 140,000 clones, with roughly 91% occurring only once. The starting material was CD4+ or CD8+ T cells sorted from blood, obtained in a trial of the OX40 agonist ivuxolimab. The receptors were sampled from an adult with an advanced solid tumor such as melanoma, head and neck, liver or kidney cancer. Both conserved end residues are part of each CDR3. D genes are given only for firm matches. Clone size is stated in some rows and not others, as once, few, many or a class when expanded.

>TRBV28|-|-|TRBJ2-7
TGTGCCAGCAGTTTAGGAGCAGGGGGGGATGTGGAGCAGTACTTC
CASSLGAGGDVEQYF
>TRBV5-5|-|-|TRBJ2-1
TGTGCCAGCAGGGCGGCCCCTTCAGGATTCAGCTCCTACAATGAGCAGTTCTTC
CASRAAPSGFSSYNEQFF
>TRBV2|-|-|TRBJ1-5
TGTGCCAGCAGCGGGACACGTAATCAGCCCCAGCATTTT
CASSGTRNQPQHF
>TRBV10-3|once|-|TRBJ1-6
TGTGCCATCAGTGAGACCAGACAGGTTGAGTCACCCCTCCACTTT
CAISETRQVESPLHF
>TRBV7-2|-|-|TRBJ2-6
TGTGCCAGCAGCTCCCTGACGCTCTCTGGGGCCAACGTCCTGACTTTC
CASSSLTLSGANVLTF
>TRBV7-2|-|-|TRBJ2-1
TGTGCCAGCAGCTTAGGGGGATTTTATAGGGGCAATGAGCAGTTCTTC
CASSLGGFYRGNEQFF
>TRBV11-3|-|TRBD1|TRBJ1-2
TGTGCCAGCACCCGAGCGGACAGGAAGGACGGCTACACCTTC
CASTRADRKDGYTF
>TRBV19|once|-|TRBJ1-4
TGTGCCAGTAGTATAGTGCAGGGCGGTGAAAAACTGTTTTTT
CASSIVQGGEKLFF
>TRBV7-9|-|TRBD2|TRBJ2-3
TGTGCCAGCAGTGACCGGGTTGCGGGAGAGAGGTTT
CASSDRVAGERF
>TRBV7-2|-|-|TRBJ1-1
TGTGCCAGCAGCTTGCAGGGGCATACTGAAGCTTTCTTT
CASSLQGHTEAFF
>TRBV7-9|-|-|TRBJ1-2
TGTGCCAGCAGCCCGACCGGAGGGTATGGCTACACCTTC
CASSPTGGYGYTF
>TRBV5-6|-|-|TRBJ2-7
TGTGCCAGCAGCTTGAGGGTGGGGGGCGAGCAGTACTTC
CASSLRVGGEQYF
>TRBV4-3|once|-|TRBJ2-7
TGCGCCAGCAGCCAAGTTCCCCAAGGAACCTACGAGCAGTACTTC
CASSQVPQGTYEQYF
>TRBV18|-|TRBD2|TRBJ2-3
TGTGCCAGCTCACCCTGGGAAGCGGGGGATACGCAGTATTTT
CASSPWEAGDTQYF
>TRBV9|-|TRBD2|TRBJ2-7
TGTGCCAGCAGCGTGGGACTAGCGGAGGCCTACGAGCAGTACTTC
CASSVGLAEAYEQYF
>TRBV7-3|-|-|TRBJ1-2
TGTGCCAGCAGCTTAACGGCAGGGGATGGCTACACCTTC
CASSLTAGDGYTF
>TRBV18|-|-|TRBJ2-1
TGTGCCAGCTCACCGACGGTCGCCTACAATGAGCAGTTCTTC
CASSPTVAYNEQFF
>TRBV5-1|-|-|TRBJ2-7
TGCGCCAGCCAAGACCCCGCACGGGTCTACGAGCAGTACTTC
CASQDPARVYEQYF
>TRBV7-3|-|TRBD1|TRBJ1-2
TGTGCCAGCAGCCCAACAGGGGTAAGTGGCTACACCTTC
CASSPTGVSGYTF
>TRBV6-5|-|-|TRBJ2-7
TGTGCCAGCAGTTTACGAGGGGGAACCGAGCAGTACTTC
CASSLRGGTEQYF
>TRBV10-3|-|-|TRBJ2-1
TGTGCCATCAGTTCAGAACAGGGTCCCAGCGGGAACAATGAGCAGTTCTTC
CAISSEQGPSGNNEQFF
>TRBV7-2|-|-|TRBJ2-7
TGTGCCAGCAGCTTATACGAGCAGTACTTC
CASSLYEQYF
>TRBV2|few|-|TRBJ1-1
TGTGCCAGCAGTGAAGACCACACTGAAGCTTTCTTT
CASSEDHTEAFF
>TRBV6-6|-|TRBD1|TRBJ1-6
TGTGCCAGCAGTTACCGGACAGGGGGTTATAATTCACCCCTCCACTTT
CASSYRTGGYNSPLHF
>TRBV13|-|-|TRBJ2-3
TGTGCCAGCAGCGCCTTGAACACAGATACGCAGTATTTT
CASSALNTDTQYF
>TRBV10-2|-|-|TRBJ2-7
TGCGCCAGCAGTGATTGGAGGGGAAGCAACGAGCAGTACTTC
CASSDWRGSNEQYF
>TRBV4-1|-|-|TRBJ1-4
TGCGCCAGCAGCCAACAGGGTAGGGGAAATGAAAAACTGTTTTTT
CASSQQGRGNEKLFF
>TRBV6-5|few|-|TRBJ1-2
TGTGCCAGCAGTTACAACATGGGCCTAAACTATGGCTACACCTTC
CASSYNMGLNYGYTF
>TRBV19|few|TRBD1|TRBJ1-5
TGTGCCAGTACCACAGGGGTCGCAAATCAGCCCCAGCATTTT
CASTTGVANQPQHF
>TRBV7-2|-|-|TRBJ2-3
TGTGCCAGCAGCTTAATGGTCTCAGATACGCAGTATTTT
CASSLMVSDTQYF
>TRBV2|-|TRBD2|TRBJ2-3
TGTGCCAGCAGCGCCTTTACCAGCGGGAGTGGGGCAGATACGCAGTATTTT
CASSAFTSGSGADTQYF
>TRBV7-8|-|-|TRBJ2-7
TGTGCCAGCAGCAAGTACCTTAGCTCCTACGAGCAGTACTTC
CASSKYLSSYEQYF
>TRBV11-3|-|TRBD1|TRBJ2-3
TGTGCCAGCAGCCCCGGGACAGGGGGCACAGATACGCAGTATTTT
CASSPGTGGTDTQYF
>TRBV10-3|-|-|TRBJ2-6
TGTGCCATCAAGGGAGGACCCTCTGGGGCCAACGTCCTGACTTTC
CAIKGGPSGANVLTF
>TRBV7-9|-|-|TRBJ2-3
TGTGCCAGCAGCCCCCGACTAACCTCTAGCACAGATACGCAGTATTTT
CASSPRLTSSTDTQYF
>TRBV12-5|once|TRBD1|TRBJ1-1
TGTGCTAGTGGTTCGGGGCAGGGGGCCGAGTTTGAAGCTTTCTTT
CASGSGQGAEFEAFF
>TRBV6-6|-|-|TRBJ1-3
TGTGCCAGCAGTTACGGGCGAGACACCATATATTTT
CASSYGRDTIYF
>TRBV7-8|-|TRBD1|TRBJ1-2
TGTGCCAGCAGCCCACGGGGACAGGCTCTTGGCTACACCTTC
CASSPRGQALGYTF
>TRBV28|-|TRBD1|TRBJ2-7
TGTGCCAGCAGTCGGGACAGACTCAGCTACGAGCAGTACTTC
CASSRDRLSYEQYF
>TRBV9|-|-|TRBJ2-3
TGTGCCAGCAGCCCCTCGACCAACACAGATACGCAGTATTTT
CASSPSTNTDTQYF
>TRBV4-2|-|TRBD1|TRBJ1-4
TGTGCCAGCAGTCCCGGACAGGGGGCCACTAATGAAAAACTGTTTTTT
CASSPGQGATNEKLFF
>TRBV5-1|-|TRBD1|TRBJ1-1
TGCGCCAGCAGGGCCCGGGGACAGATGAACACTGAAGCTTTCTTT
CASRARGQMNTEAFF
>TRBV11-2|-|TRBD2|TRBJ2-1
TGTGCCAGCAGCCGAATTCAGCGGGAGGGCCTCTATGAGCAGTTCTTC
CASSRIQREGLYEQFF
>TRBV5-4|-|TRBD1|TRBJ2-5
TGTGCCAGCAGCGGTGGGGACAGGAAGGCCCAGTACTTC
CASSGGDRKAQYF
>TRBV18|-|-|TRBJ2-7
TGTGCCAGCTCGGGCGGGGAATACGAGCAGTACTTC
CASSGGEYEQYF
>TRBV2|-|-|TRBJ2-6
TGTGCCAGCAGTGAAGCGCCGCCGATCTCTGGGGCCAACGTCCTGACTTTC
CASSEAPPISGANVLTF
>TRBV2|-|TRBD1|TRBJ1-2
TGTGCCAGCAGCGCGGGACAGGACTATGGCTACACCTTC
CASSAGQDYGYTF
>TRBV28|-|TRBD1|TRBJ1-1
TGTGCCAGCAGCCCCAGACAGGGCCAAGCTTTCTTT
CASSPRQGQAFF
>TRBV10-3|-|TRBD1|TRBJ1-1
TGTGCCATCAGTGAGGCTTCCGGGACAGGGGGCACTGAAGCTTTCTTT
CAISEASGTGGTEAFF
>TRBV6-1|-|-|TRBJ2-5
TGTGCCAGCAGTGAATCATCGGGCGGTCTGCCCCAGTACTTC
CASSESSGGLPQYF
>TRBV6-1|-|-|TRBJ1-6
TGTGCCAGCAGTCCAACCGGGACCACTATCCACTTT
CASSPTGTTIHF
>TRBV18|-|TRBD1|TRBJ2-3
TGTGCCAGCTCACCACCGGGACAGGGCACAGATACGCAGTATTTT
CASSPPGQGTDTQYF
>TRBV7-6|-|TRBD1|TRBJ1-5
TGTGCCAGCAGCTCGATATCCAGGGGGGACCAGCCCCAGCATTTT
CASSSISRGDQPQHF
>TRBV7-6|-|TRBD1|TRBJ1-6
TGTGCCAGCAGCTACAGCCCGGGACAGAAGTCGTGGAGCTCCTATAATTCACCCCTCCACTTT
CASSYSPGQKSWSSYNSPLHF
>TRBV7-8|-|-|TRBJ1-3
TGTGCCAGCAGCTTAGTCAGGTTGCCGGCGCGAAACACCATATATTTT
CASSLVRLPARNTIYF
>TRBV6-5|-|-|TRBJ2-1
TGTGCCAGCAGTCTTAAGTGGGGACATGAGCAGTTCTTC
CASSLKWGHEQFF
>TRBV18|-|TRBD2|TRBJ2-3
TGTGCCAGCTCACGAAGCGGGGAAGGGCCAGATACGCAGTATTTT
CASSRSGEGPDTQYF
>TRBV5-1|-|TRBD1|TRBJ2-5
TGCGCCAGCAGCTTGGGGGACAGCCAAGAGACCCAGTACTTC
CASSLGDSQETQYF